This TCR beta chain was captured in a study of cytomegalovirus exposure and HLA in healthy donors (TCRdb year 2017). Background for the entire study: In an earlier analysis of some 610 of the donors, around 300 Gb of sequence data and 100 million or so unique TCR beta sequences from 180 million or so T cells were reported. Approximately 300 gigabases of sequencing data and around 80 million unique TCR sequences made up an early release that covered some 640 HLA-typed donors. Of the 398 genotyped donors, approximately 81% were placed in the genetic ancestry cluster associated with self-reported Caucasian donors. The study was designed to test whether signatures of past pathogen exposure could be identified by cataloging public T cell receptors. The study used immunosequencing to profile the T cell repertoires of approximately 690 subjects and linked those repertoires to cytomegalovirus serostatus. In addition to the first cohort of about 650 subjects, a separate validation cohort of approximately 120 different subjects was used. The study combined high-throughput TCR immunosequencing, statistical association of individual TCRs with disease status, and machine learning to predict cytomegalovirus infection status. A later analysis re-examined previously published TCR beta repertoires from 600 to 700 donors and added high-resolution HLA genotyping to investigate patterns of TCR occurrence. Rather than drawing on any new phenotypic data, the later analysis identified candidate immune exposures from TCR beta sequences and the way those sequences occurred across donors. In an earlier analysis of roughly 600 of the donors, high-throughput TCR beta sequencing was used to judge whether each TCR beta V gene segment behaved as functional or pseudogenic. Donor age, sex, ethnicity and CMV serostatus were compiled together with the repertoire data. In a later genetic analysis, genome-wide SNP genotypes for about 65% of the roughly 700 donors were used, and that subset was treated as a discovery cohort. Every repertoire in the discovery cohort had been generated on one and the same sequencing platform. HLA typing included class I and class II loci at four-digit resolution. The number of donors typed differed by locus, with 629-630 for A, B, C, DRB1 and DQB1, 522 for DQA1, about 610 for DPA1, and approximately 470 for DPB1. About five DR-DQ haplotypes were treated as single units for association and clustering because of strong linkage in the cohort. Among about 400 genotyped donors of the cohort, an average of roughly 230,000 unique TCR beta nucleotide sequences was sequenced per donor, of which 15% to 20% were non-productive. General findings and caveats noted by the study authors: Because HLA typing was unavailable for some donors at each locus, only the typed subset was used in association tests. A group of highly shared sequence variants was considered likely to be a technical artifact of the sequencing pipeline. Assigning TCR associations to individual alleles was difficult when HLA alleles, especially DR and DQ, strongly co-occurred. The presence/absence analyses assumed that sequencing depth was roughly uniform across donors, and that assumption may not be true. Some IMGT-functional V segments, including TRBV6-2 and TRBV6-3, could not be distinguished by the 87-base-pair reads and were therefore excluded. Broadly in line with IMGT annotations, most TCR beta V segments showed up in productive rearrangements about 87% or about 30% of the time in an earlier analysis of a few hundred of the donors. The earlier analysis of some 540 of the donors excluded 15 to 20 rarely observed V segments, including chromosome 9 orphons, because counts were too low. Across donors, most TCR sequences were observed very rarely, whereas some public TCRs were present in many individuals. A further reported finding was that TCR beta sequences accurately predicted the HLA-A and HLA-B alleles for most subjects in the first cohort. In a later analysis, TCR association rates were found to vary across HLA loci, with the most associated TCRs seen for DRB1 alleles and the fewest for HLA-C alleles. The study gave a list of 150 to 200 TCR beta chains associated with cytomegalovirus. Only TCR beta chains were sequenced in this cohort, and the absence of alpha or paired-chain data limited detectable features. At a false discovery rate of 0.05, a later analysis linked some 18,000 TCR beta sequences to specific HLA alleles. In a later genetic analysis, a missense DCLRE1C variant was associated with V-gene and J-gene trimming of TCR beta chains, and the association was replicated in an independent cohort. According to a later analysis, most CMV-associated TCR beta chains appeared to be HLA-restricted, and the HLA associations seemed to be driven largely by CMV exposure. Linkage disequilibrium might explain the correlated functional status among segregating V segments, but an unknown experimental factor could not be ruled out. In a later genetic analysis, fewer N-insertions in productive TCRs were reported among donors in an Asian-associated ancestry cluster than the roughly 640-donor mean. It was suggested by the authors that the approach could potentially be generalized to other disease states and immunological phenotypes. A later analysis found that HLA-associated TCR beta chains were more clonally expanded and had lower generation probabilities than equally common non-associated chains. Immune exposure information for the cohort was limited to CMV serostatus. The classifier was reported to diagnose cytomegalovirus status with high specificity and sensitivity in both the original and validation cohorts. In vitro tests confirmed that a few of the cytomegalovirus-associated TCR beta chains recognize cytomegalovirus antigens. According to a later analysis, parvovirus B19, influenza, CMV and Epstein-Barr virus appeared linked to several top co-occurrence clusters.

The CDR3 sequence holds 14 residues, the cysteine and phenylalanine included. Left in the record is the CDR3 DNA by itself, 42 bases read in frame from the first base. V drops 6 bases and J drops 4 bases, leaving 15 bases in between. Looking up the germline V gene yields CDR1 MNHEY and CDR2 SVGAGI. The library was generated by the immunoSEQ multiplex PCR assay. The multiplex PCR relied on a mix of 60 forward primers for TCR Vbeta segments and 13 reverse primers for TCR Jbeta segments. The CDR3 region of rearranged TCR beta genes was amplified from genomic DNA by a multiplex PCR assay. The Illumina HiSeq System was used to sequence the amplified TCR beta libraries as 87-base-pair reads. The authors' pipeline ran thus. A later analysis counted tens of millions of unique TCR beta chains across the 650 to 800 repertoires, and roughly 10 million of these chains were shared by at least two donors. A nearest-neighbor algorithm error-corrected the raw reads and collapsed the reads into unique sequences, merging closely related sequences to remove PCR and sequencing errors. Alignment of CDR3 sequences to IMGT reference sequences was used to assign V, D and J gene segments. For a sequence to be retained, at least a six-nucleotide match to both a V gene segment and a J gene segment was required. Rearrangements were classified as productive when the CDR3 lacked stop codons and remained in frame with V and J, and all other rearrangements were classified as non-productive. Following IMGT convention, CDR3 was defined as the stretch from the second conserved V-encoded cysteine up to the conserved J-encoded phenylalanine. In an earlier analysis of 587 of the donors, sequences lacking an unambiguous match to a single V gene segment were excluded. In an earlier analysis of some 590 of the donors, V segments were called functional above 56.7% productive rearrangements and were called segregating when the between-donor standard deviation exceeded 5%. A statistical classification framework was built for diagnosing cytomegalovirus status from the catalog of TCR beta chain sequences. V and J gene assignment, in a later analysis, came from comparing TCR nucleotide sequences with IMGT/GENE-DB human TR gene sequences. Using the TCRdist pipeline, a later analysis assigned CDR3 sequences along with most-parsimonious VDJ recombination scenarios. In a later analysis, each TCR beta chain was defined by its CDR3 amino acid sequence together with its V-gene family, and reads without a unique V-gene family were excluded. To address suspected cross-contamination and a sequencing artifact, a later analysis removed over 500 highly shared, low-generation-probability nucleotide sequences. For each public chain, a later analysis derived a clonal expansion index from normalized ranks of inferred template counts within each repertoire. In a later analysis, generation probabilities were computed using a VDJ recombination model fitted to out-of-frame rearrangements, and the results were checked against IGoR. In a later analysis, TCR-TCR, TCR-HLA and TCR-CMV co-occurrence was scored with hypergeometric tests, and a repertoire-size bias correction was applied to TCR pairs. To estimate false discovery rates, a later analysis permuted the HLA or CMV assignments 20 times. In a later analysis, co-occurring TCRs were grouped with DBSCAN, and TCRdist sequence similarity was added when clustering was performed within HLA-allele-positive subsets. For co-occurrence clustering, repertoires with fewer than 30,000 or more than 120,000 public chains were excluded, along with roughly five repertoires with anomalous nucleotide sharing. TCRdb limited this immuneACCESS table to in-frame rearrangements with V and J called. A share of clones is missing; checked studies link under half to unresolved V genes, and the rest is unexplained. D and trimming come from the DNA, and the V and J calls and clone size come from that table. This sample comprises under 200,000 clones, about 79% of them detected only once. The ten most abundant clones make up over 13% of the sample.

In total, over 600 healthy bone marrow donors made up the cohort. All cohort members were sampled while nominally healthy, although unrecorded immune exposures were likely present. The donor tested CMV seropositive, placing the donor among the 289 seropositive members of the cohort. A peripheral blood sample was provided by each donor, and peripheral blood mononuclear cells were used for TCR beta sequencing. Genomic DNA was extracted from the blood cell samples with the Qiagen DNeasy Blood Extraction Kit. The count of this clone is one. The clone's antigen remains unknown. No base quality values were provided; no much bigger clone lies one nucleotide off.

The TCR sequence derives from a man between 50 and 59 years old in good health and CMV-seropositive. The sequence is built from TRBV6-5 and TRBJ1-2, with the identity of the D gene unclear. Sequencing input: PBMCs. The base sequence is TGTGCCAGCAGAGGCGGAGGGAAGGGCTATGGCTACACCTTC. This is translated as CASRGGGKGYGYTF.